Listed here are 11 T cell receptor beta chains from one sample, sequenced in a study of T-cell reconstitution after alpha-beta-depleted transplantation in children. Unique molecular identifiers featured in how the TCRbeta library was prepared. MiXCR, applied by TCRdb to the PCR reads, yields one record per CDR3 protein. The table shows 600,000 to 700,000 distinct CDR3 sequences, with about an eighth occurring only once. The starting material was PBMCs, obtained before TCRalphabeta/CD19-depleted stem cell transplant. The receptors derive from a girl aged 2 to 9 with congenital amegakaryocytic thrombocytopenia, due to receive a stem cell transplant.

CDR3 amino acids: CASSQDRGRWEQYF. The CDR3 DNA reads TGCGCCAGCAGCCAGGACAGGGGGCGTTGGGAGCAGTACTTC. The chain has TRBV4-1 and TRBJ2-7; 11 bases map to TRBD1. Trimming cost V 3 bases and J 7 bases; bases outside gene matches: 5. CDR1 and CDR2 from the germline V gene are MGHRA and YSYEKL. The CDR3 consists of 14 residues.

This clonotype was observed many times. Here the CDR3 reads CASSRGGRLGDTQYF. The DNA for the CDR3 is TGTGCCAGCAGTCGGGGGGGTAGATTGGGAGATACGCAGTATTTT. The chain couples TRBV28 to TRBJ2-3; 8 bases line up with TRBD2. J lost 5 bases, V lost 5 bases, and 9 bases had no gene match. In germline, CDR1 is MDHEN, CDR2 SYDVKM. The CDR3 sequence is 15 residues long.

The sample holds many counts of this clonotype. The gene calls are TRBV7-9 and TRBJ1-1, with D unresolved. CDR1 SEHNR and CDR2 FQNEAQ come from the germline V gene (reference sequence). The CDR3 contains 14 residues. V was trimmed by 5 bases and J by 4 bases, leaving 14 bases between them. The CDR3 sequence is CASSKVPGFTEAFF. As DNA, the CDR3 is TGTGCCAGCAGCAAAGTGCCGGGATTCACTGAAGCTTTCTTT.

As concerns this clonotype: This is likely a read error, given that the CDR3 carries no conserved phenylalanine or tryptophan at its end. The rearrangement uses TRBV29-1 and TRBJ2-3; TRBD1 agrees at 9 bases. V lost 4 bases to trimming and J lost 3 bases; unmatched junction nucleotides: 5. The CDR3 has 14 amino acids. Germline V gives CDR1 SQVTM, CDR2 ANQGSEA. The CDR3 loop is CSVATGGPTDTQYY. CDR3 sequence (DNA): TGCAGCGTTGCGACAGGGGGTCCAACAGATACGCAGTATTAT.

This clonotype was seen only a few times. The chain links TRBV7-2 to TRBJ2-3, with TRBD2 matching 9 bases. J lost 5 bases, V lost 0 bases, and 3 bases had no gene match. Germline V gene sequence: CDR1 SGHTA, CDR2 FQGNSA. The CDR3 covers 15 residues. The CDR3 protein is CASSLALAGQDTQYF. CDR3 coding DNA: TGTGCCAGCAGCTTAGCCCTAGCGGGACAAGATACGCAGTATTTT.

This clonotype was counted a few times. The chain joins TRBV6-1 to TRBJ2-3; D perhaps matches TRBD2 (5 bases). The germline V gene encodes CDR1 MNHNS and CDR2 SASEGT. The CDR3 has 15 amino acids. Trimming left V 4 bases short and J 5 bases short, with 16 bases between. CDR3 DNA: TGTGCCAGCAGTGGGGTCGCGGGTGGGGTAGATACGCAGTATTTT. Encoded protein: CASSGVAGGVDTQYF.

CDR3 DNA: TGTGCCAGCAGCCAAACAAGCGGGACAGGGCTCTACGAGCAGTACTTC. It yields the protein CASSQTSGTGLYEQYF. The V gene is TRBV7-9, the J gene TRBJ2-7; 9 positions agree with TRBD1. Germline values: CDR1 SEHNR, CDR2 FQNEAQ (reference sequence). The CDR3 has 16 amino acids. Germline trimming cut 5 bases from V and 3 bases from J; bases unmatched to any gene: 11. Based on the CDR3 plus reference TRBV7-9 and TRBJ2-7, the full variable domain is DTGVSQNPRHKITKRGQNVTFRCDPISEHNRLYWYRQTLGQGPEFLTYFQNEAQLEKSRLLSDRFSAERPKGSFSTLEIQRTEQGDSAMYLCASSQTSGTGLYEQYFGPGTRLTVT.

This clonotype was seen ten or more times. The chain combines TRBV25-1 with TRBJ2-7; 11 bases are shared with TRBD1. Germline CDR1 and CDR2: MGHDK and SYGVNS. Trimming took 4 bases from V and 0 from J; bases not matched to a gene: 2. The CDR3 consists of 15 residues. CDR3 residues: CASSGTGGFSYEQYF. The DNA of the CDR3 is TGTGCCAGCAGTGGGACAGGGGGCTTCTCCTACGAGCAGTACTTC.

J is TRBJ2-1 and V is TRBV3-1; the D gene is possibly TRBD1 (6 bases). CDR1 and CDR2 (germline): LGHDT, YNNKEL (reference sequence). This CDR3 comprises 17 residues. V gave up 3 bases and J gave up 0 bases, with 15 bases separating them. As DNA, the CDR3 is TGTGCCAGCAGCCATCGCCCCGACAGGAGCTCCTACAATGAGCAGTTCTTC. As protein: CASSHRPDRSSYNEQFF.

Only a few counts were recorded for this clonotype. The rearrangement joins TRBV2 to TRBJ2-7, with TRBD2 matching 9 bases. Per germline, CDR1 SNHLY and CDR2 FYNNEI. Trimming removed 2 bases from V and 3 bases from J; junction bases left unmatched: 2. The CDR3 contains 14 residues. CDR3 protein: CASSEIAGVYEQYF. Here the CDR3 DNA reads TGTGCCAGCAGTGAAATAGCGGGAGTCTACGAGCAGTACTTC.

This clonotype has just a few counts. This CDR3 reads CASSPSPGNTIYF. In nucleotides, the CDR3 is TGTGCCAGCAGCCCGTCACCTGGAAACACCATATATTTT. The chain uses TRBV5-4 and TRBJ1-3; D remains unclear. The germline V gene has CDR1 SGHNT and CDR2 YYREEE (reference sequence). V lost 4 bases, J lost 2 bases, and 7 bases lay in between. The CDR3 has 13 residues. The full variable domain, in which reference TRBV5-4 and TRBJ1-3 provide the parts outside the CDR3, is ETGVTQSPTHLIKTRGQQVTLRCSSQSGHNTVSWYQQALGQGPQFIFQYYREEENGRGNFPPRFSGLQFPNYSSELNVNALELDDSALYLCASSPSPGNTIYFGEGSWLTVV.